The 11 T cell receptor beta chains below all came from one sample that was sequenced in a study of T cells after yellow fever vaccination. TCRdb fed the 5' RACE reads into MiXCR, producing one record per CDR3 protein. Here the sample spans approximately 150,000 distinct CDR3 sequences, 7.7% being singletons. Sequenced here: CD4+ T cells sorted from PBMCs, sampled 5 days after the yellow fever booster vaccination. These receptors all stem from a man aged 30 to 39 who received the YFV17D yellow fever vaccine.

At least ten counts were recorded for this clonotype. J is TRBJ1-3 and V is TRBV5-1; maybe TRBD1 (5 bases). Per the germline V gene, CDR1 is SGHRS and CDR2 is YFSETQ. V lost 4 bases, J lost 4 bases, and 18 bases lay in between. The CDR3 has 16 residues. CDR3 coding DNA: TGCGCCAGCAGCCAGGACCCATCGACAGCCGGAAACACCATATATTTT. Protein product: CASSQDPSTAGNTIYF.

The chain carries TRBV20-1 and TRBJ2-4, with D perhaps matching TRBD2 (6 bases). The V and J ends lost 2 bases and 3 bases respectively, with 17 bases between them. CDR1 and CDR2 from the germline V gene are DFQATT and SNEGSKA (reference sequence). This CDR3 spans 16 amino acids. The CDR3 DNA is TGCAGTGCTAGAACCTCGAGCGGGCGCCACAAAAACATTCAGTACTTC. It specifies CSARTSSGRHKNIQYF.

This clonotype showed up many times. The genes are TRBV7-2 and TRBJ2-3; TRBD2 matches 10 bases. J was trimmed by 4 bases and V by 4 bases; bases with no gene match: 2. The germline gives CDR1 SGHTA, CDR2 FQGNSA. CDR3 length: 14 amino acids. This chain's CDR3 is CASSSSGRADTQYF. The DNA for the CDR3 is TGTGCCAGCAGCTCTAGCGGGAGAGCAGATACGCAGTATTTT.

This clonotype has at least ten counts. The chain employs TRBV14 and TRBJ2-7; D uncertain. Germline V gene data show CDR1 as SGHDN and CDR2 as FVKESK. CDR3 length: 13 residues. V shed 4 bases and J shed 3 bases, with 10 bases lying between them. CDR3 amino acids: CASSLGRFYEQYF. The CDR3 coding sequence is TGTGCCAGCAGCCTCGGACGATTCTACGAGCAGTACTTC.

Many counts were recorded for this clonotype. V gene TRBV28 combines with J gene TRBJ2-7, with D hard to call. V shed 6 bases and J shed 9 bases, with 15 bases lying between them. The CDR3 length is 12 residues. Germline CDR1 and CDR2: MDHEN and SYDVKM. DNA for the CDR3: TGTGCCAGCAGCCCTGGACCCCCTCGGCAGTACTTC. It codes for CASSPGPPRQYF.

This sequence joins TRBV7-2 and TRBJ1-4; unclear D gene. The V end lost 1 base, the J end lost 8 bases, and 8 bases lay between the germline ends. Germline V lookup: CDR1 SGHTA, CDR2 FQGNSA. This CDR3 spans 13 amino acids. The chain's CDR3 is CASSLDLGEKLFF. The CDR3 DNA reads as TGTGCCAGCAGCTTAGATTTAGGGGAAAAACTGTTTTTT.

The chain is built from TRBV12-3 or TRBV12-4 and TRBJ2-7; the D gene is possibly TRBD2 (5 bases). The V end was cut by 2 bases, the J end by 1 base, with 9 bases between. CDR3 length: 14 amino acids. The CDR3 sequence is CASSLSRGSYEQYF. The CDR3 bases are TGTGCCAGCAGTTTAAGCCGGGGTTCCTACGAGCAGTACTTC.

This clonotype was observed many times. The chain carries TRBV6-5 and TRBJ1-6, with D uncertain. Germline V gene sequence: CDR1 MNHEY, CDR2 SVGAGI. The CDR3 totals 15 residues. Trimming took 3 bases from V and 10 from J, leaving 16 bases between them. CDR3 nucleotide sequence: TGTGCCAGCAGTTATAGGGCGCAAGGGAGCTCACCCCTCCACTTT. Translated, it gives CASSYRAQGSSPLHF.

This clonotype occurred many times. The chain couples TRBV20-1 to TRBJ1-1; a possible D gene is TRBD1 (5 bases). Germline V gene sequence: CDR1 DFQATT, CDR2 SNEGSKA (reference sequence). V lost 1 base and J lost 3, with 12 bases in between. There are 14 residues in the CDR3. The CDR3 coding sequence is TGCAGTGCTAGAGGGGGGGTGGGGGACACTGAAGCTTTCTTT. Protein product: CSARGGVGDTEAFF.

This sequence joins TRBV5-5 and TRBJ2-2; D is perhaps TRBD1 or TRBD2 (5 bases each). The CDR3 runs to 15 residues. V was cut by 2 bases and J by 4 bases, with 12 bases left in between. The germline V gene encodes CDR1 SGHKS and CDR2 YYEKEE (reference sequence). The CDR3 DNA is TGTGCCAGCAGCTTTTGGTCGAGGGGCACCGGGGAGCTGTTTTTT. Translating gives CASSFWSRGTGELFF.

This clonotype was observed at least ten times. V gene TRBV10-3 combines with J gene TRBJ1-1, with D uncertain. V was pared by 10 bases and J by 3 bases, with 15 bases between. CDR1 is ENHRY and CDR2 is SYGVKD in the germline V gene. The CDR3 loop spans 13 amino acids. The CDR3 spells CATRIGLDTEAFF. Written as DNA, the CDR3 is TGTGCCACAAGAATAGGGCTGGACACTGAAGCTTTCTTT.